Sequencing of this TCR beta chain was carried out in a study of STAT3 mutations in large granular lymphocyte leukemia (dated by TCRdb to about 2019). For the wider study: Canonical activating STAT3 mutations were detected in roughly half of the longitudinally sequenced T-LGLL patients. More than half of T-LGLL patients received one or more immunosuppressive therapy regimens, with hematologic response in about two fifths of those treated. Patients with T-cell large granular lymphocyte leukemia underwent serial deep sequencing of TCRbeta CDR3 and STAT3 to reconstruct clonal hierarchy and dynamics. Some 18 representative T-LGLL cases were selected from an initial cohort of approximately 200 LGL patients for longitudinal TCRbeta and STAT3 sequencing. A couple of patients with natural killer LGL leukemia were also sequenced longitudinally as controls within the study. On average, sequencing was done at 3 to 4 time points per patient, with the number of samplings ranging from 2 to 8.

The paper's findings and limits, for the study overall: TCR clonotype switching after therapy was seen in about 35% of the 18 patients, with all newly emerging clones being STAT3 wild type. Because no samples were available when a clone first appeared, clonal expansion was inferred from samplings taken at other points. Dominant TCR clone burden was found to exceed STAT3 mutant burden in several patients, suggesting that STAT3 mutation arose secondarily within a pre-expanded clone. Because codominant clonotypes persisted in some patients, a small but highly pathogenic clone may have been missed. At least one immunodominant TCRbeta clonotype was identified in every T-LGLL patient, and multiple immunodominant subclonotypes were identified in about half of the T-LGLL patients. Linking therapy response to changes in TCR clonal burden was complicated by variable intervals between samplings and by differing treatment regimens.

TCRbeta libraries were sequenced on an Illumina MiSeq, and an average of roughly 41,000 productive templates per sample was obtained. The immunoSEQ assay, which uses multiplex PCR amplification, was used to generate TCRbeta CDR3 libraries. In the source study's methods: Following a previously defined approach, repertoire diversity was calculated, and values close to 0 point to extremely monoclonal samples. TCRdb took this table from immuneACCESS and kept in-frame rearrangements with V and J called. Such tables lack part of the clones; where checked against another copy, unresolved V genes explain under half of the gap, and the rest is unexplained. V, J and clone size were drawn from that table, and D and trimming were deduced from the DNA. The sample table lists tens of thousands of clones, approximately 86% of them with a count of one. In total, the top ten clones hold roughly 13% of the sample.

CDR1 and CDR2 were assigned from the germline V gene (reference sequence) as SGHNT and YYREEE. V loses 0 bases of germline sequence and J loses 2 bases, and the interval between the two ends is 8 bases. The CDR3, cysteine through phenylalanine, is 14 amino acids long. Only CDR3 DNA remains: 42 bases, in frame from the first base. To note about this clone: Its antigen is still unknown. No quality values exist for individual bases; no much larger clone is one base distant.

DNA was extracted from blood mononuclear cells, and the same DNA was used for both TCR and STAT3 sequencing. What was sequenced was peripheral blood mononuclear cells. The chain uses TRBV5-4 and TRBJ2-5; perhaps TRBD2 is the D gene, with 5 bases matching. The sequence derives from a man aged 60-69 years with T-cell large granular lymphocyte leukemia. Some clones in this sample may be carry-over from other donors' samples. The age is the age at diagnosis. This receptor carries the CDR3 CASSLARLQETQYF. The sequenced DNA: TGTGCCAGCAGCTTGGCGCGACTACAAGAGACCCAGTACTTC. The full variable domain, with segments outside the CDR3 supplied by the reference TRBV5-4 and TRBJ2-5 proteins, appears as ETGVTQSPTHLIKTRGQQVTLRCSSQSGHNTVSWYQQALGQGPQFIFQYYREEENGRGNFPPRFSGLQFPNYSSELNVNALELDDSALYLCASSLARLQETQYFGPGTRLLVL.